A single sample is the source of the 5 T cell receptor beta chains below, sequenced in a study of shared clonotypes between healthy human individuals. Only in-frame clones appear in the TCRdb table, and some are missing; sequencing was by immunoSEQ multiplex PCR. This sample carries some 630,000 clones, 95% to 97% of them seen once, and the ten largest clones take 0.11%. Selected positively for CCR7 and CD45RO-negative, naive CD8 cells excluded terminally differentiated effector memory CD45RA+ cells. Input material: naive CD8+ T cells sorted from blood. These receptors were collected from a woman in her thirties in good health.

The chain is built from TRBV14 and TRBJ2-1, with 10 bases that match TRBD1. Germline lookup yields CDR1 SGHDN and CDR2 FVKESK. V lost 4 bases to trimming and J lost 8 bases; unmatched junction nucleotides: 11. The CDR3 length is 16 residues. The CDR3 DNA reads as TGTGCCAGCAGCCTCTTGAGGGGACAGGGGAAGGATGAGCAGTTCTTC. The encoded protein is CASSLLRGQGKDEQFF.

As DNA, the CDR3 is TGCGCCAGCAGCCCGACTGAGGGAAACACCATATATTTT. Its translation is CASSPTEGNTIYF. J is TRBJ1-3 and V is TRBV5-1; D gene ambiguous. The CDR3 spans 13 residues. V was clipped by 4 bases and J by 4 bases, with 9 bases between them. Germline CDR1 reads SGHRS; CDR2 reads YFSETQ.

The chain couples TRBV2 to TRBJ1-2; D is perhaps TRBD1 (6 bases). Germline V gene lookup returns CDR1 SNHLY and CDR2 FYNNEI. The CDR3 runs 12 residues. The CDR3 coding sequence is TGTGCTACGAAGTCGGACAGCTATGGCTACACCTTC. Protein sequence: CATKSDSYGYTF.

This sequence joins TRBV9 and TRBJ1-1; 9 nucleotides line up with TRBD1. The CDR3 has 15 amino acids. Germline trimming cut 0 bases from V and 4 bases from J; bases unmatched to any gene: 4. Looked up from germline, CDR1 is SGDLS and CDR2 is YYNGEE. DNA of the CDR3: TGTGCCAGCAGCGTAGGACAGGGGGGTCTCACTGAAGCTTTCTTT. It codes for CASSVGQGGLTEAFF.

This clone was observed once. This sequence joins TRBV6-4 and TRBJ2-7; TRBD2 matches at 7 bases. The CDR3 runs to 13 residues. The junction had 9 bases not matched to a gene; V was cut back by 11 bases and J by 2 bases. Germline CDR1 reads MRHNA; CDR2 reads SNTAGT. The CDR3 DNA follows: TGTGCCTTTAGAGCGGGGCCCGCCTACGAGCAGTACTTC. As protein: CAFRAGPAYEQYF.